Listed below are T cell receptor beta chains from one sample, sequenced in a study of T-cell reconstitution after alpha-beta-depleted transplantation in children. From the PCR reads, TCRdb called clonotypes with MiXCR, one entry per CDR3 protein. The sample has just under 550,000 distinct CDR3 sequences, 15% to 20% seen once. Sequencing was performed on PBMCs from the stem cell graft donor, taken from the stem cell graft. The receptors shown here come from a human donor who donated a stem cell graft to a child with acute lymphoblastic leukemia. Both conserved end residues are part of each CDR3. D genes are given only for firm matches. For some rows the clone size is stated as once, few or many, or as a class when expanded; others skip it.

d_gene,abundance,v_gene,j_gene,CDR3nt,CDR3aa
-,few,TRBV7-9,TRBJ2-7,TGTGCCAGCAGCTTAGGCTACAGCCCCACGAACGAGCAGTACTTC,CASSLGYSPTNEQYF
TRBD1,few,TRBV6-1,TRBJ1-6,TGTGCCAGCAATATCCTCCAGGGGGGGGTTAATTCACCCCTCCACTTT,CASNILQGGVNSPLHF
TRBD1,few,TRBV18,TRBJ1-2,TGTGCCAGCTCAGTGGGACAGAACTATGGCTACACCTTC,CASSVGQNYGYTF
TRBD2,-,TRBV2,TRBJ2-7,TGTGCCAGCAGCCAGGGACTAGACCACGAGCAGTACTTC,CASSQGLDHEQYF
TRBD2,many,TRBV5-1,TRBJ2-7,TGCGCCAGCAACCGTACTAGCGGGACCCCCTACTACGAGCAGTACTTC,CASNRTSGTPYYEQYF
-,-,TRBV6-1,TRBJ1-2,TGTGCCAGCAGTCCCAAGACAGCTAACTATGGCTACACCTTC,CASSPKTANYGYTF
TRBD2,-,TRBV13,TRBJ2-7,TGTGCCAGCAGCCCGGGCCTCGGACTAGCGGGCACCTACGAGCAGTACTTC,CASSPGLGLAGTYEQYF
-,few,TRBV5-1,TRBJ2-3,TGCGCCAGCGGGGACCAAAACACAGATACGCAGTATTTT,CASGDQNTDTQYF
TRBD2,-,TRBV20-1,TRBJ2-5,TGCAGTGCTAGAGATCTCGGGAGGCATCTAGAGACCCAGTACTTC,CSARDLGRHLETQYF
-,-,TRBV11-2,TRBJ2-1,TGTGCCAGCAGCTTAGATACTAGCGAGCAGTTCTTC,CASSLDTSEQFF
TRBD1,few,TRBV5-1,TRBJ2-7,TGCGCCAGCAGCCACCGGACAGGGGAGCAGTACTTC,CASSHRTGEQYF
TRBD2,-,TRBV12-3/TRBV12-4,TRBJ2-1,TGTGCCAGCAGTTTATTCCCTAGCGGAGGGTACAATGAGCAGTTCTTC,CASSLFPSGGYNEQFF
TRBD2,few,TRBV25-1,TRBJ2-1,TGTGCCAGCATCAGGAGCGGGAGGGCTTGGAATGAGCAGTTCTTC,CASIRSGRAWNEQFF
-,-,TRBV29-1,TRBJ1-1,TGCAGCGTTGCCAGGGCCAGGGGCACTGAAGCTTTCTTT,CSVARARGTEAFF
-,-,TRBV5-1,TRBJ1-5,TGCGCCAGCAGCTTGGCGCCCGGGTTCAATCAGCCCCAGCATTTT,CASSLAPGFNQPQHF
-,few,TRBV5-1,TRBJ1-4,TGCGCCAGCAGCCATGGAGATAATGAAAAACTGTTTTTT,CASSHGDNEKLFF
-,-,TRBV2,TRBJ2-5,TGTGCCAGCAGGGGGGGTTTGGTGCAAGAGACCCAGTACTTC,CASRGGLVQETQYF
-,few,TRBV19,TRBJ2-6,TGTGCCAGTAGTATATGGGGGCCAGGGTCTGGGGCCAACGTCCTGACTTTC,CASSIWGPGSGANVLTF
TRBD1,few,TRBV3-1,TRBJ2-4,TGTGCCAGCAGCCGAGGGACAGGGGTTCAGTACTTC,CASSRGTGVQYF
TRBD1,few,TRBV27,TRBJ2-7,TGTGCCAGTGCGGGACAGGGTAACGAGCAGTACTTC,CASAGQGNEQYF
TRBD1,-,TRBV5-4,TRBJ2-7,TGTGCCAGCAGCTTAATACCACAGGGGGTCTACGAGCAGTACTTC,CASSLIPQGVYEQYF
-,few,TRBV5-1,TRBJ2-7,TGCGCCAGCAGTGAAGAGCGGGCCTACGAGCAGTACTTC,CASSEERAYEQYF
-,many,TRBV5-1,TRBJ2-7,TGCGCCAGCTCAGGAGGTGGCTACGAGCAGTACTTC,CASSGGGYEQYF
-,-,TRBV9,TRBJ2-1,TGTGCCAGCAGCGTGATACCCTACAATGAGCAGTTCTTC,CASSVIPYNEQFF
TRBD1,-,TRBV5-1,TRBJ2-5,TGCGCCAGCAGCAGGGGACAGGTGGGCCAAGAGACCCAGTACTTC,CASSRGQVGQETQYF
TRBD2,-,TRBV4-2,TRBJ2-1,TGTGCCAGCAGCCACGGACTAGCGGAGTACAATGAGCAGTTCTTC,CASSHGLAEYNEQFF
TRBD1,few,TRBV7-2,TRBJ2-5,TGTGCCAGCAGCTTAGTGGACAGGGGAATGTTGGAGACCCAGTACTTC,CASSLVDRGMLETQYF
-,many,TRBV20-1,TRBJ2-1,TGCACCCTCGGTAGGGCAGGGGCTGGGGATGAGCAGTTCTTC,CTLGRAGAGDEQFF
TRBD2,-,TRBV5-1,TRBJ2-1,TGCGCCAGCGCCAACCTGGGACTAGCGGGAGTGGATGAGCAGTTCTTC,CASANLGLAGVDEQFF
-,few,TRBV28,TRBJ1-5,TGTGCCAGCATGCCTTGGGGATCTGATCAGCCCCAGCATTTT,CASMPWGSDQPQHF
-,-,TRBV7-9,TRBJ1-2,TGTGCCAGCAGCTTAGTAGGGTACGACTATGGCTACACCTTC,CASSLVGYDYGYTF
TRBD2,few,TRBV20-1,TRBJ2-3,TGCAGTGCTAGCGACCCCAGCGGGAGGAGCACAGATACGCAGTATTTT,CSASDPSGRSTDTQYF
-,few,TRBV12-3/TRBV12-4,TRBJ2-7,TGTGCCAGCAGTTTCGGACTGACCCTATACGAGCAGTACTTC,CASSFGLTLYEQYF
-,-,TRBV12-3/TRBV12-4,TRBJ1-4,TGTGCCAGCAGCGTCAGGGAAGGGTCTGAAAAACTGTTTTTT,CASSVREGSEKLFF
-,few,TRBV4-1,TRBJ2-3,TGCGCCAGCAGCCAAGAACGGAAGAAAGATACGCAGTATTTT,CASSQERKKDTQYF
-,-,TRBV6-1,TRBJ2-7,TGTGCCAGCAGGCACACTGGGACGGGGCTCGAGCAGTACTTC,CASRHTGTGLEQYF
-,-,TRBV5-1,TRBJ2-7,TGCGCCAGCAGTGATGGGGACTCCTACGAGCAGTACTTC,CASSDGDSYEQYF
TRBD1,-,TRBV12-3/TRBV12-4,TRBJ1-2,TGTGCCAGCAGTAATTTCAGGGGGCTTATCTATGGCTACACCTTC,CASSNFRGLIYGYTF
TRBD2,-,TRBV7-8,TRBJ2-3,TGTGCCAGCAGCCGAAACCCCTTAGCGGGAGGGCTCACAGATACGCAGTATTTT,CASSRNPLAGGLTDTQYF
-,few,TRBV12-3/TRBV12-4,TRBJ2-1,TGTGCCAGCAGTTCGCCTTGGGACTTCCGGGATGAGCAGTTCTTC,CASSSPWDFRDEQFF
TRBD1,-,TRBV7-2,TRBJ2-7,TGTGCCAGCAGCGCCTACAGGGGGCGCGAAGGGGAGCAGTACTTC,CASSAYRGREGEQYF
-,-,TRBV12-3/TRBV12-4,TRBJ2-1,TGTGCCAGCAGTGGTTTGGGAGCCTACAATGAGCAGTTCTTC,CASSGLGAYNEQFF
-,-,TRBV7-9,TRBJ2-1,TGTGCCAGCAGCCAACTCACCACTACCGATGAGCAGTTCTTC,CASSQLTTTDEQFF
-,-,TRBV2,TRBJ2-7,TGTGCCAGTACCTCCCCCGAATTAGCCTACGAGCAGTACTTC,CASTSPELAYEQYF
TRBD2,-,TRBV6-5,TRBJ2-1,TGTGCCAGCAGTTTTTCTAGCGGGATTGAGCAGTTCTTC,CASSFSSGIEQFF
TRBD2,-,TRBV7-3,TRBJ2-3,TGTGCCAGCAGCTTCCGGGAGGGGACAGATACGCAGTATTTT,CASSFREGTDTQYF
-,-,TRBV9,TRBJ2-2,TGTGCCAGCAGCGTACAGGGGGGGGCCGGGGAGCTGTTTTTT,CASSVQGGAGELFF
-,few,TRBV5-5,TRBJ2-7,TGTGCCAGCAGCTTACTAGTAACCTACGAGCAGTACTTC,CASSLLVTYEQYF
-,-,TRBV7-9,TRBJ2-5,TGTGCCAGCAGCCCAGGGAGAAGGGCTAAAGAGACCCAGTACTTC,CASSPGRRAKETQYF
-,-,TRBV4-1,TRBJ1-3,TGCGCCAGCACCCGGCTGGTATTCGGAAACACCATATATTTT,CASTRLVFGNTIYF
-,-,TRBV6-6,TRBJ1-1,TGTGCCAGCAGTGCCGAGGGTTACATAGAAGCTTTCTTT,CASSAEGYIEAFF
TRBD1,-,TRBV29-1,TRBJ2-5,TGCAGCGTTGACCGGACAGGGCTTGAAGAGACCCAGTACTTC,CSVDRTGLEETQYF
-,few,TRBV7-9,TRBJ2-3,TGTGCCAGCAGCCTTATAACCAGAGATACGCAGTATTTT,CASSLITRDTQYF
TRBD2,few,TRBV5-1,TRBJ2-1,TGCGCCAGCAGCTTACCGGGACTAGCGGGAGGGGCCAATGAGCAGTTCTTC,CASSLPGLAGGANEQFF
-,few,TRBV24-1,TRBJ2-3,TGTGCCACCAGTGATTTATGGACAGATACGCAGTATTTT,CATSDLWTDTQYF
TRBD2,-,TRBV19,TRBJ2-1,TGTGCCAGTAGTACCGTAGCGGGAAGTACCTACAATGAGCAGTTCTTC,CASSTVAGSTYNEQFF
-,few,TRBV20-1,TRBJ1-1,TGCAGTGCTAGAGATGGAGGGCAGCCGGAAGCTTTCTTT,CSARDGGQPEAFF
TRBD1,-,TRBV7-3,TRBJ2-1,TGTGCCAGCAGCTTGTACGCATCCGCCTCAGGGGGTAACTTCAATGAGCAGTTCTTC,CASSLYASASGGNFNEQFF
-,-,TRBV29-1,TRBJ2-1,TGCAGCGTTGAAGAGGCATTCCCCTCCCACAATGAGCAGTTCTTC,CSVEEAFPSHNEQFF
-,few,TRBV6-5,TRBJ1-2,TGTGCCAGCAGTTACGAGGCAGGGAGCGGCTACACCTTC,CASSYEAGSGYTF